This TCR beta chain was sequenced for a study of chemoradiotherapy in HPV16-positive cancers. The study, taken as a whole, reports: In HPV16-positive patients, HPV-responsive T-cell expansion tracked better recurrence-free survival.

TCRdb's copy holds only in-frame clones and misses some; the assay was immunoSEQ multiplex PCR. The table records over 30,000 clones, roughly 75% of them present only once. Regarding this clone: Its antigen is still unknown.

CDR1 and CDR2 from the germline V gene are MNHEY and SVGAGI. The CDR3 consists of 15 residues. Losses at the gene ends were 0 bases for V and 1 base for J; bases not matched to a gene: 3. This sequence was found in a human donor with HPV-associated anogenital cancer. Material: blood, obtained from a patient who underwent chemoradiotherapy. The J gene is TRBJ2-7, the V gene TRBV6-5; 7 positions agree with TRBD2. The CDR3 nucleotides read TGTGCCAGCAGTTACTCACGGCGGGGGTCCTACGAGCAGTACTTC. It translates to CASSYSRRGSYEQYF.